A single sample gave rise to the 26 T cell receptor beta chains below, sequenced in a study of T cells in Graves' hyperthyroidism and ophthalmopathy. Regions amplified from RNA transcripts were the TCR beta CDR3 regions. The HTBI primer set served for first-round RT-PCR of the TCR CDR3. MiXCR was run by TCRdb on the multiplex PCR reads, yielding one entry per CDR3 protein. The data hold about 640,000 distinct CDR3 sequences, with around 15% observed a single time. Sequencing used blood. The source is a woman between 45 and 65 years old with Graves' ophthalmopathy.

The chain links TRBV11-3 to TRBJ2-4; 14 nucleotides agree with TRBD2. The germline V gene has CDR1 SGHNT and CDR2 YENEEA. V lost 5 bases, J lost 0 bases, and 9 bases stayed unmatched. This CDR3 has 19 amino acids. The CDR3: CASSGRGLAGALAKNIQYF. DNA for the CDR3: TGTGCCAGCAGCGGAAGGGGACTAGCGGGAGCCCTAGCCAAAAACATTCAGTACTTC.

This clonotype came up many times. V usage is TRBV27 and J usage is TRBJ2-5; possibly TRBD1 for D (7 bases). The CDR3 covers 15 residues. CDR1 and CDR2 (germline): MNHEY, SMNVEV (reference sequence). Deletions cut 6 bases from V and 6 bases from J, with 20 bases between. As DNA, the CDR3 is TGTGCCAGCAGATCAACGGAGGGGGCAAGGAAGACCCAGTACTTC. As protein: CASRSTEGARKTQYF.

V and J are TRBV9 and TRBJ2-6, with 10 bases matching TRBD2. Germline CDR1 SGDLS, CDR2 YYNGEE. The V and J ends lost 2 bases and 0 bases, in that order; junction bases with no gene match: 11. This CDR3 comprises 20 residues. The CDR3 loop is CASSVQASGRVLSGANVLTF. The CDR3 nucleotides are TGTGCCAGCAGCGTCCAGGCAAGCGGGAGGGTCCTCTCTGGGGCCAACGTCCTGACTTTC.

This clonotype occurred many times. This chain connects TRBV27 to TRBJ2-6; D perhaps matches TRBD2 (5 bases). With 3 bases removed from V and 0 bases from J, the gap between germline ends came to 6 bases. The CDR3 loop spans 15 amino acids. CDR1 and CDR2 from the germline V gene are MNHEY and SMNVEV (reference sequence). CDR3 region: CASSFGGSGANVLTF. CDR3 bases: TGTGCCAGCAGTTTCGGAGGCTCTGGGGCCAACGTCCTGACTTTC.

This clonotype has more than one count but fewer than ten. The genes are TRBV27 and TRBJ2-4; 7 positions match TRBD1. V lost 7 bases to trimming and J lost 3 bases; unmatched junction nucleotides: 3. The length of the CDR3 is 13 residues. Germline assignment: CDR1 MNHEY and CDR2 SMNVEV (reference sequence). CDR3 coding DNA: TGTGCCAGCACCGGGGACAGCAAAAACATTCAGTACTTC. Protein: CASTGDSKNIQYF.

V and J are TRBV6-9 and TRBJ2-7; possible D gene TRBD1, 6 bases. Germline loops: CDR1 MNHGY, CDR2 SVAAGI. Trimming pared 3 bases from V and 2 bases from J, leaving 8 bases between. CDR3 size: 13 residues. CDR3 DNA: TGTGCCAGCAGTTACCACAGGGCCTACGAGCAGTACTTC. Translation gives CASSYHRAYEQYF.

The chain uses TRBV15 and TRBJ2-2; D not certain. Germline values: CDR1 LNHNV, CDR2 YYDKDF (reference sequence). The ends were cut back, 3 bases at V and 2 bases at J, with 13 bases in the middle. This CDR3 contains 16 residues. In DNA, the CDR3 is TGTGCCACCAGCAGCCTTGACTTATCCAACACCGGGGAGCTGTTTTTT. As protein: CATSSLDLSNTGELFF.

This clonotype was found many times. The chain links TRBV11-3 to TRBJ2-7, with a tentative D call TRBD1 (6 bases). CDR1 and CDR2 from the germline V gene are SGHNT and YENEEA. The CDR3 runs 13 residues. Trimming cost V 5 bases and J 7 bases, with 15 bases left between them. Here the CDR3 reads CASSPKMDREQYF. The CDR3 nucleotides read TGTGCCAGCAGCCCGAAGATGGACAGAGAGCAGTACTTC.

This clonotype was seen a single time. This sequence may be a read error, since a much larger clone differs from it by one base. In nucleotides, the CDR3 is TGTGCCAGCAGGACGTACTATAATTCACCCCTCCGCTTT. Translated, it gives CASRTYYNSPLRF. The chain employs TRBV6-1 and TRBJ1-6; no clear D gene. Germline V lookup: CDR1 MNHNS, CDR2 SASEGT. CDR3 length equals 13 residues.

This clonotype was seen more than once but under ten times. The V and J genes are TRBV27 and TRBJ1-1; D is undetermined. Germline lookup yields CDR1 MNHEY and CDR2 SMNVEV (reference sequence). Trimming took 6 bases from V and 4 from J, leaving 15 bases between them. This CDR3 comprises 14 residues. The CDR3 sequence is CASSFSGRGTEAFF. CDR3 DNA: TGTGCCAGCAGCTTTTCCGGTCGGGGCACTGAAGCTTTCTTT.

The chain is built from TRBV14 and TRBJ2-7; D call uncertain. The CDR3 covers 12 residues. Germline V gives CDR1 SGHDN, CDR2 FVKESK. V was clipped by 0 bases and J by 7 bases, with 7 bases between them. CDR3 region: CASSQDRLEQYF. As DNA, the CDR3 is TGTGCCAGCAGCCAAGATCGGTTGGAGCAGTACTTC. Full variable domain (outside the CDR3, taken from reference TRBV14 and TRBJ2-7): EAGVTQFPSHSVIEKGQTVTLRCDPISGHDNLYWYRRVMGKEIKFLLHFVKESKQDESGMPNNRFLAERTGGTYSTLKVQPAELEDSGVYFCASSQDRLEQYFGPGTRLTVT.

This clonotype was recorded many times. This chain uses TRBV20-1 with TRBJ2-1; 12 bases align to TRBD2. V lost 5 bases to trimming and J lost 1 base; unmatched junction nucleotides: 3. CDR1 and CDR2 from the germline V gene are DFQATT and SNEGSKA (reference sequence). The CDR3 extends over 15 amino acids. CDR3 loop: CSAAGTSGSYNEQFF. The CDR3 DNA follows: TGCAGTGCTGCCGGGACTAGCGGGTCCTACAATGAGCAGTTCTTC.

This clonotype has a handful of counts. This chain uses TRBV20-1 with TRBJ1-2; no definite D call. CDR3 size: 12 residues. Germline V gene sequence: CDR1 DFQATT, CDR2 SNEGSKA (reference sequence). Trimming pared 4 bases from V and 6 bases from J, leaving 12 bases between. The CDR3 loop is CSAIFNVDGYTF. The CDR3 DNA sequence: TGCAGTGCTATTTTTAACGTTGATGGCTACACCTTC.

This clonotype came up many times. In DNA form, the CDR3 reads TGTGCCAGCAGCTCCCCCGGTCTAGCCAAAAACATTCAGTACTTC. As protein: CASSSPGLAKNIQYF. The chain employs TRBV7-9 and TRBJ2-4; unclear D gene. V lost 4 bases and J 0 bases, leaving 10 bases between the germline ends. The CDR3 contains 15 residues. Germline V gene data show CDR1 as SEHNR and CDR2 as FQNEAQ (reference sequence).

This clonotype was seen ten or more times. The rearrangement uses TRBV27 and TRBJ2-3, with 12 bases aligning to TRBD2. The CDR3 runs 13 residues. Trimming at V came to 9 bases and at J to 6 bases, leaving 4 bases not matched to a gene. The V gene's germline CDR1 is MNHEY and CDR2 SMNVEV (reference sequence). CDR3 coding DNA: TGTGCCAGTGGACTAGCGGGATCTGATACGCAGTATTTT. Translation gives CASGLAGSDTQYF.

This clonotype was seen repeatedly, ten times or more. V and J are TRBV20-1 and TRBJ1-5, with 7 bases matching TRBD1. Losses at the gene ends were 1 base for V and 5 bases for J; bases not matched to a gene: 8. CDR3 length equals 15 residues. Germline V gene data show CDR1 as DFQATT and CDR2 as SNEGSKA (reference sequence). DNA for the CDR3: TGCAGTGCTAGAGGGGCCCGACAGGGCTATCAGCCCCAGCATTTT. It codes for CSARGARQGYQPQHF.

CDR3 nucleotides: TGTGCCAGCAGTGGGGACAGTTCCTCTGGGGCCAACGTCCTGACTTTC. Translated: CASSGDSSSGANVLTF. V gene TRBV6-2 or TRBV6-3 combines with J gene TRBJ2-6; 7 bases align to TRBD1. The germline V gene has CDR1 MNHEY and CDR2 SVGEGT. The J segment lost 0 bases and the V segment lost 5 bases, leaving 4 bases of the junction unmatched. This CDR3 spans 16 amino acids.

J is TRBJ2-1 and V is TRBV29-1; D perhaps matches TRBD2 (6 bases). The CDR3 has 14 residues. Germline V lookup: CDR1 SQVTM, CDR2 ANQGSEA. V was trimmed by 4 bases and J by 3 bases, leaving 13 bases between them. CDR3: CSVAAGPVYNEQFF. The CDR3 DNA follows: TGCAGCGTTGCTGCGGGACCGGTCTACAATGAGCAGTTCTTC.

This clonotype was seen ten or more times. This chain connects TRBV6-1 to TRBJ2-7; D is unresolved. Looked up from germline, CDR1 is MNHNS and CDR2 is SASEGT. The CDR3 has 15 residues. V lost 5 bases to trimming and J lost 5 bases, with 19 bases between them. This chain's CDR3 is CASSKPGPAMDEQYF. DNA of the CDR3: TGTGCCAGCAGTAAACCGGGTCCGGCTATGGACGAGCAGTACTTC.

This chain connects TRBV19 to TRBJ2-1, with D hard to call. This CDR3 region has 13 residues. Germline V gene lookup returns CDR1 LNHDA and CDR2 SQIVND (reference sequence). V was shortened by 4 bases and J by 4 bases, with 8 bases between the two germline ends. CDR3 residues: CASSSSAYNEQFF. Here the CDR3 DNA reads TGTGCCAGTAGTAGCAGCGCTTACAATGAGCAGTTCTTC.

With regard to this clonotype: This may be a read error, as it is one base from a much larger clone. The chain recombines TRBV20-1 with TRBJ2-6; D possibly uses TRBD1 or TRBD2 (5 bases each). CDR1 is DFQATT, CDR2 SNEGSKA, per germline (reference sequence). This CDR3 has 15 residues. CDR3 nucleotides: TGCGGTGCTATGGGGGTCGGCTCTGGGGCCAACGTCCTGACTTTC. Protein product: CGAMGVGSGANVLTF.

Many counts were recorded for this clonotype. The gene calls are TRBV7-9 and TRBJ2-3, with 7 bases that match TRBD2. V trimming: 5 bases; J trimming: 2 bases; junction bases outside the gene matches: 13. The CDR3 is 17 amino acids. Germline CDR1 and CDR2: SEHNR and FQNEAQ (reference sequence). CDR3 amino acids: CASSKHLLAAYTDTQYF. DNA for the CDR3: TGTGCCAGCAGCAAACACCTTCTAGCGGCGTACACAGATACGCAGTATTTT.

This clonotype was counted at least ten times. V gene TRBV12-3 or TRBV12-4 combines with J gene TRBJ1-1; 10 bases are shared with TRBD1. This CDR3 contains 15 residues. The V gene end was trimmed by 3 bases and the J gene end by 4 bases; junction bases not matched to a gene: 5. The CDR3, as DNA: TGTGCCAGCAGTTTGCCTCGACAGGGGGCCACTGAAGCTTTCTTT. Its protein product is CASSLPRQGATEAFF.

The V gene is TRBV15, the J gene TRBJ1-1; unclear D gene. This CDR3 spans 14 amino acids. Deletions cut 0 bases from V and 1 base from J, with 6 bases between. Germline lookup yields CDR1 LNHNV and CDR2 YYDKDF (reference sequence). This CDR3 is CATSRDKGNTEAFF. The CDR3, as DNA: TGTGCCACCAGCAGAGATAAGGGGAACACTGAAGCTTTCTTT.

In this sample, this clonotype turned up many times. The CDR3 DNA is TGTGCCAGCAGCCTCACCAACAAAGCTTTCTTT. Amino acid sequence: CASSLTNKAFF. The V and J genes are TRBV28 and TRBJ1-1; D call uncertain. This CDR3 is built from 11 residues. Germline CDR1 and CDR2: MDHEN and SYDVKM. Trimming left V 6 bases short and J 9 bases short, with 11 bases between.

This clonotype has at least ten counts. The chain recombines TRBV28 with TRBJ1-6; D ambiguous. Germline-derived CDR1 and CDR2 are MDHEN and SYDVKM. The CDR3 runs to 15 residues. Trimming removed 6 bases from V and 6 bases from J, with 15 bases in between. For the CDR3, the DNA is TGTGCCAGCAGCGCACTGTTAGTGGGTAATTCACCCCTCCACTTT. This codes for CASSALLVGNSPLHF.